The TCR beta chain under discussion was sequenced for a study of blood T cell repertoires in COVID-19. Under the authors' procedure: It was from reference gene primer amplification that nucleated cell counts were estimated. TCRdb keeps only in-frame clones here, not all; method: immunoSEQ multiplex PCR. The DNA gave D and trimming, while V, J and clone size come from that table. Of 250,000 to 350,000 clones in the sample, 87% are singletons; the top ten hold roughly 2.3%. CDR1 is MNHEY, CDR2 SMNVEV, per germline (reference sequence). V lost 6 bases, J lost 4 bases, and 3 bases stayed unmatched. The CDR3 runs to 15 residues.

V is TRBV27 and J is TRBJ2-3; 14 bases map to TRBD2. The receptor comes from a man younger than 35 with active or convalescent COVID-19. Sequenced: peripheral blood. The CDR3: CASRTSGRVPDTQYF. The CDR3 DNA is TGTGCCAGCAGGACTAGCGGGAGGGTTCCAGATACGCAGTATTTT.